These 8 T cell receptor beta chains were sequenced from one sample in a study of technical replicates of blood from a handful of donors. The assay was immunoSEQ multiplex PCR, and TCRdb's table has in-frame clones only and misses some. The sample contains about 84,000 clones, roughly 97% of which appear only once. Sequencing input: T cells isolated from PBMCs. These TCRs come from a human donor in good health.

The V gene is TRBV5-6, the J gene TRBJ2-7; TRBD2 agrees at 10 bases. CDR3 length: 15 residues. Looked up from germline, CDR1 is SGHDT and CDR2 is YYEEEE. With V trimmed by 2 bases and J by 2 bases, 4 bases remained unmatched. CDR3 amino acids: CASSFLAGVPYEQYF. The DNA of the CDR3 is TGTGCCAGCAGCTTTCTAGCGGGAGTCCCCTACGAGCAGTACTTC.

The V gene is TRBV10-3, the J gene TRBJ2-1; TRBD2 aligns across 8 bases. The CDR3 is 16 residues long. With 3 bases clipped from V and 9 bases from J, the junction kept 13 bases outside the gene matches. CDR1 is ENHRY and CDR2 is SYGVKD in the germline V gene. In DNA form, the CDR3 reads TGTGCCATCAGTGACCCGGGACTAAGCGGGAGTGGTGAGCAGTTCTTC. Its translation is CAISDPGLSGSGEQFF.

The J gene is TRBJ2-7, the V gene TRBV4-1, with a weak D call TRBD2 (5 bases). V lost 1 base, J lost 1 base, and 14 bases lay in between. Germline CDR1 is MGHRA and CDR2 is YSYEKL. The CDR3 covers 16 residues. The CDR3 spells CASSQGKDWRSYEQYF. The CDR3 DNA sequence: TGCGCCAGCAGCCAAGGTAAGGACTGGAGGTCCTACGAGCAGTACTTC.

J is TRBJ1-5 and V is TRBV4-1, with D uncertain. Trimming took 4 bases from V and 3 from J, leaving 13 bases between them. The CDR3 has 15 residues. Looked up from germline, CDR1 is MGHRA and CDR2 is YSYEKL. The CDR3 loop is CASSPLFGLNQPQHF. The CDR3 DNA reads TGCGCCAGCAGCCCACTTTTCGGACTCAATCAGCCCCAGCATTTT.

The J gene is TRBJ2-7, the V gene TRBV7-2; no clear D gene. Germline CDR1 and CDR2: SGHTA and FQGNSA. CDR3 length: 12 amino acids. The ends were cut back, 3 bases at V and 2 bases at J, with 5 bases in the middle. This CDR3 is CASSFLAYEQYF. CDR3 nucleotide sequence: TGTGCCAGCAGCTTTCTAGCCTACGAGCAGTACTTC. Full variable domain (missing parts from reference TRBV7-2 and TRBJ2-7): GAGVSQSPSNKVTEKGKDVELRCDPISGHTALYWYRQSLGQGLEFLIYFQGNSAPDKSGLPSDRFSAERTGGSVSTLTIQRTQQEDSAVYLCASSFLAYEQYFGPGTRLTVT.

The chain is built from TRBV28 and TRBJ1-4, with D possibly TRBD1 on 5 matching bases. V lost 2 bases and J 6 bases, leaving 10 bases between the germline ends. Germline V gives CDR1 MDHEN, CDR2 SYDVKM. This CDR3 comprises 14 residues. The CDR3 nucleotides read TGTGCCAGCAGTTTAGCGGGGGGGGATGAAAAACTGTTTTTT. This encodes CASSLAGGDEKLFF.

V gene TRBV6-4 combines with J gene TRBJ2-1; possible D gene TRBD2, 5 bases. V was trimmed by 8 bases and J by 4 bases, leaving 12 bases between them. The CDR3 length is 13 residues. Germline V gives CDR1 MRHNA, CDR2 SNTAGT. CDR3 in amino acids: CASSRGLYNEQFF. Written as DNA, the CDR3 is TGTGCCAGCTCCCGAGGGTTGTACAATGAGCAGTTCTTC.

The chain uses TRBV13 and TRBJ2-7, with D tentatively TRBD2 (6 bases). This CDR3 is 14 amino acids long. Germline CDR1 PRHDT, CDR2 FYEKMQ (reference sequence). V lost 0 bases to trimming and J lost 3 bases, with 9 bases between them. The CDR3 sequence: CASSLGAGNYEQYF. As DNA, the CDR3 is TGTGCCAGCAGCTTAGGAGCGGGTAACTACGAGCAGTACTTC.